The clone carrying this TCR beta chain was seen repeatedly, ten times or more. Its cognate antigen is unknown. Trimming stripped 6 bases from V and 0 bases from J, with 17 bases between. CDR3 length: 16 amino acids. CDR1 is LNHDA, CDR2 SQIVND, per germline (reference sequence). The data were taken from a study of T cells in Graves' hyperthyroidism and ophthalmopathy. The study, taken as a whole, reports: Among thyroid clonotypes expanded above 0.001, most also appeared in blood.

Hyperthyroidism in the patients, aged 18 to 65, was newly diagnosed and under 2 months in duration. Any patient presenting with uncontrolled infection, other autoimmune disease, pregnancy or lactation was left out. Thyroid ultrasound and orbital computed tomography, with clinical symptoms and serum thyroxine and TRAb, informed diagnoses. TCR beta CDR3 sequences were amplified from RNA transcripts. Primed by the HTBI set, a first-round RT-PCR was run on the TCR CDR3. MiXCR, applied by TCRdb to the multiplex PCR reads, yields one record per CDR3 protein. The sample carries roughly 380,000 distinct CDR3 sequences, approximately 19% recorded once.

This sequence joins TRBV19 and TRBJ1-1, with D uncertain. Sequences were obtained from blood. This clonotype was obtained from a young woman with Graves' hyperthyroidism. The CDR3 nucleotides are TGTGCCAGTAGGGTTACCGGTCAAACTATGAACACTGAAGCTTTCTTT. Amino acid sequence: CASRVTGQTMNTEAFF.